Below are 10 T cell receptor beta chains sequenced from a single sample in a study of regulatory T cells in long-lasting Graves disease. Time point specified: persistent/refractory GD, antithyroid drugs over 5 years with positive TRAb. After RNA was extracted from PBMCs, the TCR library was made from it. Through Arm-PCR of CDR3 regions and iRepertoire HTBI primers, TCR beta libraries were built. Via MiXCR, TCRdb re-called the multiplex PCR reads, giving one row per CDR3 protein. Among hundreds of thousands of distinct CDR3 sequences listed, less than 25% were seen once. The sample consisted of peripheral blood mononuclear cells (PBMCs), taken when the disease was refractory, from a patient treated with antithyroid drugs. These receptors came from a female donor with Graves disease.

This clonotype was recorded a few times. The CDR3 DNA sequence: TGTGCCAGCAGCCCTCCAGGGTTAGGTGGCTACACCTTC. Translation: CASSPPGLGGYTF. The genes are TRBV3-1 and TRBJ1-2; weak D call: TRBD1 (5 bases). The CDR3 consists of 13 residues. In germline, CDR1 is LGHDT, CDR2 YNNKEL (reference sequence). The germline V and J ends were trimmed by 4 bases and 7 bases, with 13 bases remaining between them.

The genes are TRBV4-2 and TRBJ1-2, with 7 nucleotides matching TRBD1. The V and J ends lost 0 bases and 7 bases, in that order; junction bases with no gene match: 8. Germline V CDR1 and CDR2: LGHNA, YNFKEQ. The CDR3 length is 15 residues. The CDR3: CASSQEQGEKAGYTF. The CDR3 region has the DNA TGTGCCAGCAGCCAAGAGCAGGGGGAAAAGGCTGGCTACACCTTC.

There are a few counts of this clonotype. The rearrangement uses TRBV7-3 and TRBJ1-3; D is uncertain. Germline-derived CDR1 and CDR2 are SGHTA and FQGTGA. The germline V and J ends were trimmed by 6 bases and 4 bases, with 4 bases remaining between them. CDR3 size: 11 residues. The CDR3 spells CASRIGNTIYF. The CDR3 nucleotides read TGTGCCAGCAGGATCGGAAACACCATATATTTT.

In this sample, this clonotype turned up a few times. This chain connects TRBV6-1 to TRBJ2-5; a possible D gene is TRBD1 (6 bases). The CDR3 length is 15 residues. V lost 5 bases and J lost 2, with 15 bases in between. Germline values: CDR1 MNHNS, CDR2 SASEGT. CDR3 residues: CASSPTDSVQETQYF. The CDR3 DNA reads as TGTGCCAGCAGTCCCACGGACAGCGTGCAAGAGACCCAGTACTTC.

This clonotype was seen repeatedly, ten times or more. In nucleotides, the CDR3 is TGTGCCAGCGTTGGGAACACTGAAGCTTTCTTT. Translation: CASVGNTEAFF. The chain couples TRBV28 to TRBJ1-1; no clear D gene. Trimming took 8 bases from V and 1 from J, leaving 5 bases between them. Germline CDR1 reads MDHEN; CDR2 reads SYDVKM. The CDR3 loop spans 11 amino acids.

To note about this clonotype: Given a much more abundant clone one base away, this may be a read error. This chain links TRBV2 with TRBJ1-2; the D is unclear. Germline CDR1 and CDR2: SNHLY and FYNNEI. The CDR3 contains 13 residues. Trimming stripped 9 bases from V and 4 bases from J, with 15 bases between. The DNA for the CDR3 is TGTGCCAGTAGGGCGGGGTTCGCCTATGGCTACACCTTC. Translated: CASRAGFAYGYTF.

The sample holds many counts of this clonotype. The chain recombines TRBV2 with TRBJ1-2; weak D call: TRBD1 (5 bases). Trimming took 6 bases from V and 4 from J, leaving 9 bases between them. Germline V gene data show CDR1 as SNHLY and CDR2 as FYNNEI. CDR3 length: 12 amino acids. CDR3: CASRTDSYGYTF. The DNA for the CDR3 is TGTGCCAGCAGGACCGACAGCTATGGCTACACCTTC.

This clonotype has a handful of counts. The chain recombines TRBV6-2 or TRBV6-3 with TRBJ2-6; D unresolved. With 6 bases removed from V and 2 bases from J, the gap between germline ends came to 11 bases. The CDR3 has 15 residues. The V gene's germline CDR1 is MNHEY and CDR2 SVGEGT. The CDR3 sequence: CASSLQRTGANVLTF. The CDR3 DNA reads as TGTGCCAGCAGCCTCCAGAGAACTGGGGCCAACGTCCTGACTTTC.

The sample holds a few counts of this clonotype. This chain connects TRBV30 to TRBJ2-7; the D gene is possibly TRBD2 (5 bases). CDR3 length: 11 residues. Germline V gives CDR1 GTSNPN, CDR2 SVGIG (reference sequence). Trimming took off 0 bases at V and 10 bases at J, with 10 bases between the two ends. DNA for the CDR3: TGTGCCTGGAGTGTACTTGGGAGTCAGTACTTC. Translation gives CAWSVLGSQYF.

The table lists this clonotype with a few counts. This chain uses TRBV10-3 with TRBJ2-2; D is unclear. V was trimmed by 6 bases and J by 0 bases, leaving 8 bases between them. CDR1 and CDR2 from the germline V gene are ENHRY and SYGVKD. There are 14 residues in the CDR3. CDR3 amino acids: CAIRGDSNTGELFF. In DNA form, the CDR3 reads TGTGCCATCAGGGGCGACTCGAACACCGGGGAGCTGTTTTTT.